The 24 T cell receptor beta chains presented below share a single source sample, sequenced in a study of blood T cells in healthy people across ages (dated by TCRdb to about 2015). The library was produced with 5' RACE. For sequencing, an Illumina HiSeq 2500 was employed. A second PCR of about 6 to 12 cycles was run with a J-beta primer mix and a sample-barcoded 5' primer. Using fastp trimming at Q25 and MiXCR clonotype assembly, TCRdb reanalyzed the public sequencing data and kept in-frame beta chains. Rows with a matching CDR3 protein are joined into one entry that keeps the most common DNA and genes. The table for this sample lists some 1.5 million distinct CDR3 sequences; under 30% of them were counted only once. Of the sample, approximately 7.7% is held by the ten largest clones. Input material: blood. These receptors were collected from a woman aged 30 to 39 in good health.

V gene TRBV18 combines with J gene TRBJ1-4, with a tentative D call TRBD1 (6 bases). The CDR3 length is 15 residues. V was trimmed by 6 bases and J by 7 bases, leaving 18 bases between them. The germline gives CDR1 KGHSH, CDR2 LQKENI. The CDR3 region is CASSPTRGAGEKLFF. The DNA for the CDR3 is TGTGCCAGCTCCCCCACCCGGGGGGCAGGTGAAAAACTGTTTTTT.

This clonotype was observed a handful of times. The rearrangement links TRBV12-3 or TRBV12-4 to TRBJ2-5, with 8 bases matching TRBD1. This CDR3 is built from 14 residues. V was clipped by 5 bases and J by 4 bases; unmatched bases: 6. CDR3 residues: CASSPTDRGETQYF. CDR3 nucleotide sequence: TGTGCCAGCAGTCCCACCGACAGGGGAGAGACCCAGTACTTC.

This clonotype was seen at least ten times. The chain has TRBV29-1 and TRBJ2-5; 13 nucleotides align to TRBD2. This CDR3 is built from 16 residues. With V trimmed by 6 bases and J by 4 bases, 11 bases remained unmatched. CDR1 and CDR2 from the germline V gene are SQVTM and ANQGSEA. The CDR3 reads CSVGLAGRRAIETQYF. CDR3 DNA: TGCAGCGTGGGACTAGCGGGGAGGCGGGCGATAGAGACCCAGTACTTC.

In its sample, this clonotype was seen many times. The chain joins TRBV20-1 to TRBJ2-1, with TRBD1 matching 7 bases. Trimming at V came to 1 base and at J to 2 bases, leaving 5 bases not matched to a gene. Germline assignment: CDR1 DFQATT and CDR2 SNEGSKA (reference sequence). The CDR3 covers 15 residues. CDR3 region: CSARATTGAYNEQFF. The CDR3 nucleotides read TGCAGTGCTAGAGCAACCACAGGGGCCTACAATGAGCAGTTCTTC.

This clonotype was recorded at least ten times. This sequence joins TRBV20-1 and TRBJ2-5; TRBD2 matches 16 bases. Germline lookup yields CDR1 DFQATT and CDR2 SNEGSKA (reference sequence). This CDR3 is built from 18 residues. With V trimmed by 6 bases and J by 1 base, 11 bases remained unmatched. For the CDR3, the DNA is TGCAGTGCCCAATCGGGACTAGCGGGAGGGAGTCTCCAAGAGACCCAGTACTTC. Its protein product is CSAQSGLAGGSLQETQYF.

This clonotype showed up many times. V usage is TRBV5-1 and J usage is TRBJ2-7; TRBD2 might be the D (5 bases). This CDR3 region has 13 residues. Trimming removed 0 bases at V and 6 bases at J, with 10 bases between. Germline V CDR1 and CDR2: SGHRS, YFSETQ. CDR3 sequence reads: CASSLASGLEQYF. The CDR3 DNA follows: TGCGCCAGCAGCTTGGCGAGTGGACTCGAGCAGTACTTC.

Worth noting for this clonotype: It differs at one base from a far larger clone, so likely a read error. The V and J genes are TRBV7-9 and TRBJ2-1; no firm D call. V lost 5 bases, J lost 3 bases, and 8 bases lay in between. The CDR3 is 13 amino acids. Looked up from germline, CDR1 is SEHNR and CDR2 is FQNEAQ (reference sequence). The CDR3 protein is CASSIGLYNEQFF. CDR3 DNA sequence: TGTGCCAGCAGCATAGGGCTCTACAATGAGCAGTTCTTC.

This clonotype has just a few counts. V usage is TRBV29-1 and J usage is TRBJ2-7; D possibly corresponds to TRBD1 (6 bases). With 4 bases removed from V and 7 bases from J, the gap between germline ends came to 14 bases. Germline lookup yields CDR1 SQVTM and CDR2 ANQGSEA. CDR3 length: 12 amino acids. CDR3 DNA sequence: TGCAGCGTTGGCCTCAGGGGCACGGAGCAGTACTTC. Protein sequence: CSVGLRGTEQYF.

This clonotype showed up many times. The genes are TRBV11-2 and TRBJ2-7, with 12 bases that match TRBD2. CDR1 is SGHAT and CDR2 is FQNNGV in the germline V gene. Losses at the gene ends were 6 bases for V and 3 bases for J; bases not matched to a gene: 3. The CDR3 spans 14 residues. CDR3 coding DNA: TGTGCCAGCAGACCGACTAGCGGGAGCTACGAGCAGTACTTC. Amino acids: CASRPTSGSYEQYF. Supplemented by reference TRBV11-2 and TRBJ2-7, the full variable domain reads EAGVAQSPRYKIIEKRQSVAFWCNPISGHATLYWYQQILGQGPKLLIQFQNNGVVDDSQLPKDRFSAERLKGVDSTLKIQPAKLEDSAVYLCASRPTSGSYEQYFGPGTRLTVT.

This clonotype was counted between two and nine times. This chain links TRBV7-2 with TRBJ1-5; D is uncertain. V was trimmed by 5 bases and J by 2 bases, leaving 10 bases between them. The length of the CDR3 is 14 residues. Germline CDR1 is SGHTA and CDR2 is FQGNSA. Here the CDR3 reads CASSPRAGNQPQHF. The CDR3 bases are TGTGCCAGCAGCCCTCGGGCGGGCAATCAGCCCCAGCATTTT.

The table lists this clonotype with a few counts. The chain links TRBV29-1 to TRBJ1-1; D ambiguous. The V gene's germline CDR1 is SQVTM and CDR2 ANQGSEA. CDR3 length: 13 residues. V lost 4 bases and J 0 bases, leaving 9 bases between the germline ends. The CDR3 loop is CSVVEILNTEAFF. CDR3 DNA: TGCAGCGTTGTCGAGATACTGAACACTGAAGCTTTCTTT.

This clonotype was recorded a few times. V gene TRBV29-1 combines with J gene TRBJ2-5, with TRBD1 matching over 11 bases. J lost 5 bases, V lost 7 bases, and 9 bases had no gene match. Per the germline V gene, CDR1 is SQVTM and CDR2 is ANQGSEA. The CDR3 is 14 amino acids. CDR3 in amino acids: CSGRRTGGGETQYF. As DNA, the CDR3 is TGCAGCGGCCGAAGGACAGGGGGCGGCGAGACCCAGTACTTC.

This chain joins TRBV20-1 and TRBJ2-4, with D perhaps being TRBD1 or TRBD2 (5 bases each). The CDR3 length is 18 residues. In germline, CDR1 is DFQATT, CDR2 SNEGSKA (reference sequence). V shed 3 bases and J shed 0 bases, with 21 bases lying between them. CDR3 in amino acids: CSARSATGPAVAKNIQYF. In DNA form, the CDR3 reads TGCAGTGCTAGGTCGGCGACGGGACCGGCGGTAGCCAAAAACATTCAGTACTTC.

This clonotype was counted between two and nine times. The chain carries TRBV7-9 and TRBJ2-5; possibly TRBD2 for D (7 bases). Germline V gene sequence: CDR1 SEHNR, CDR2 FQNEAQ (reference sequence). V lost 5 bases and J 10 bases, leaving 26 bases between the germline ends. This CDR3 has 16 amino acids. CDR3 region: CASSVGGAAFGGGQYF. For the CDR3, the DNA is TGTGCCAGCAGCGTGGGGGGGGCGGCGTTCGGCGGTGGCCAGTACTTC.

The V and J genes are TRBV18 and TRBJ2-7, with D perhaps being TRBD1 or TRBD2 (5 bases each). Germline loops: CDR1 KGHSH, CDR2 LQKENI. The CDR3 contains 13 residues. With 8 bases removed from V and 3 bases from J, the gap between germline ends came to 14 bases. The CDR3 protein is CASRDPRLYEQYF. DNA for the CDR3: TGTGCCAGCCGGGACCCGAGGCTCTACGAGCAGTACTTC.

This chain links TRBV5-1 with TRBJ2-3; D uncertain. Germline V gene sequence: CDR1 SGHRS, CDR2 YFSETQ. The CDR3 runs to 14 residues. The V gene lost 0 bases and the J gene lost 9 bases, with 14 bases spanning the gap. The CDR3 sequence is CASSLEGTKETQYF. In DNA, the CDR3 is TGCGCCAGCAGCTTGGAGGGTACGAAGGAAACGCAGTATTTT.

This clonotype has more than one count but fewer than ten. The chain is built from TRBV29-1 and TRBJ1-4; TRBD1 aligns across 8 bases. The CDR3 runs 14 residues. Losses at the gene ends were 5 bases for V and 10 bases for J; bases not matched to a gene: 12. Germline-derived CDR1 and CDR2 are SQVTM and ANQGSEA. The CDR3 sequence is CSVTSGTGIGKLFF. The CDR3 region has the DNA TGCAGCGTTACCTCCGGGACAGGTATTGGAAAACTGTTTTTT.

The sample holds many counts of this clonotype. The gene calls are TRBV29-1 and TRBJ1-2, with a possible D match to TRBD1 (6 bases). Germline CDR1 is SQVTM and CDR2 is ANQGSEA. Between the trimmed V and J ends, which lost 7 bases and 5 bases, there was a span of 17 bases. The CDR3 is 13 amino acids. CDR3 bases: TGCAGCGCCCCATCACAGGGATTTTATGGCTACACCTTC. This translates into CSAPSQGFYGYTF.

This sequence joins TRBV29-1 and TRBJ2-1, with TRBD1 identical over 10 bases. V was clipped by 5 bases and J by 9 bases; unmatched bases: 10. The CDR3 runs 14 residues. CDR1 is SQVTM and CDR2 is ANQGSEA in the germline V gene. The CDR3 coding sequence is TGCAGCGTTTATGGGACAGGGGCGTTCACTGAGCAGTTCTTC. Its protein is CSVYGTGAFTEQFF.

There are a few counts of this clonotype. V is TRBV11-2 and J is TRBJ1-2; 8 bases are a match to TRBD1. The V gene's germline CDR1 is SGHAT and CDR2 FQNNGV. V lost 5 bases and J lost 8; bases outside the gene matches: 13. The CDR3 sequence is 15 residues long. The CDR3 nucleotides read TGTGCCAGCAGCCTACAGGGACAGGAGGTGCGGGGCTACACCTTC. Translating gives CASSLQGQEVRGYTF.

This chain uses TRBV6-2 or TRBV6-3 with TRBJ2-1; maybe TRBD2 (6 bases). The CDR3 extends over 15 amino acids. Trimming cost V 9 bases and J 5 bases, with 20 bases left between them. The germline V gene encodes CDR1 MNHEY and CDR2 SVGEGT. The DNA of the CDR3 is TGTGCCAGTACCATCCGTTCGGGACTGAACAATGAGCAGTTCTTC. This sequence encodes CASTIRSGLNNEQFF.

There are a few counts of this clonotype. One junction end does not reproduce the germline sequence, and a read error may be involved. The chain links TRBV12-3 or TRBV12-4 to TRBJ2-4, with D maybe TRBD2 (5 bases). This CDR3 region has 16 residues. CDR3 protein: CAISRREGGVKNIQYF. The CDR3 nucleotides are TGTGCCATCAGTCGCCGTGAGGGTGGAGTCAAAAATATTCAGTACTTC.

This rearrangement joins TRBV9 to TRBJ1-1; maybe TRBD1 (6 bases). The CDR3 runs to 15 residues. The V gene's germline CDR1 is SGDLS and CDR2 YYNGEE. V was cut by 1 base and J by 0 bases, with 10 bases left in between. The CDR3 sequence is CASSVRGAMNTEAFF. CDR3 bases: TGTGCCAGCAGCGTACGGGGGGCAATGAACACTGAAGCTTTCTTT.

This clonotype was recorded a few times. CDR3 region: CASSPPDRNYGYTF. CDR3 nucleotide sequence: TGTGCCAGCAGCCCCCCGGACAGAAACTATGGCTACACCTTC. V and J are TRBV7-9 and TRBJ1-2, with TRBD1 as a possible D gene (6 bases). V was pared by 5 bases and J by 2 bases, with 12 bases between. This CDR3 region has 14 residues. Germline CDR1 is SEHNR and CDR2 is FQNEAQ (reference sequence).